This T cell receptor (beta chain) is drawn from a study of T cells expressing NK-cell markers. Study background: There were seven HCMV-seropositive donors and one seronegative donor among the eight sequenced.

UMI-tagged 5'RACE template switching yielded the TCR beta cDNA. TCRdb re-called the 5' RACE reads and catalogs CDR3 proteins one per entry, DNA excluded. Its table records 140,000 or so distinct CDR3 sequences. The CDR3 loop spans 14 amino acids. In germline, CDR1 is SGDLS, CDR2 YYNGEE. The chain has TRBV9 and TRBJ1-3. The sample taken for sequencing was blood T cells: a sorted CD56 or NKG2C T cell subset, CD4+ or CD8+ T cells, or bulk PBMC T cells (not recorded which). The clonotype originates from a young man in good health. CDR3 amino acids: CASSRGGSGNTIYF. Variable domain in full (rest from reference TRBV9 and TRBJ1-3): DSGVTQTPKHLITATGQRVTLRCSPRSGDLSVYWYQQSLDQGLQFLIQYYNGEERAKGNILERFSAQQFPDLHSELNLSSLELGDSALYFCASSRGGSGNTIYFGEGSWLTVV.